The 19 T cell receptor beta chains reported below all come from one sample, sequenced in a study of cytomegalovirus exposure and HLA in healthy donors. The PCR was carried out with 60 Vbeta primers and 13 Jbeta primers. Assay used: immunoSEQ multiplex PCR; TCRdb lists only in-frame clones, some missing. This sample has under 150,000 clones, with 80% found just once. Sequencing was done on a sample of PBMCs. The receptors derive from a woman in her thirties or forties in good health and CMV-seronegative.

The chain combines TRBV18 with TRBJ2-5; D not resolved. The germline V gene encodes CDR1 KGHSH and CDR2 LQKENI. V was clipped by 3 bases and J by 1 base, with 12 bases between them. CDR3 length: 15 amino acids. CDR3 nucleotides: TGTGCCAGCTCACCGCAAAGCGCAACCCAAGAGACCCAGTACTTC. This encodes CASSPQSATQETQYF.

This chain connects TRBV18 to TRBJ1-1, with D possibly being TRBD1 (6 bases). Germline V gives CDR1 KGHSH, CDR2 LQKENI. This CDR3 is built from 13 residues. The V end lost 3 bases, the J end lost 4 bases, and 9 bases lay between the germline ends. CDR3 in amino acids: CASSPDRSTEAFF. DNA for the CDR3: TGTGCCAGCTCACCTGACAGGAGCACTGAAGCTTTCTTT.

The rearrangement links TRBV5-4 to TRBJ1-2; 9 bases align to TRBD1. V gave up 4 bases and J gave up 7 bases; unmatched junction bases: 11. The CDR3 contains 15 residues. Per the germline V gene, CDR1 is SGHNT and CDR2 is YYREEE (reference sequence). The chain's CDR3 is CASSIAVGQGFGYTF. The CDR3 DNA reads as TGTGCCAGCAGCATAGCAGTAGGACAGGGGTTTGGCTACACCTTC.

The chain has TRBV5-7 and TRBJ2-2; 9 nucleotides align to TRBD1. TRBV5-7 is treated as an ORF (open reading frame) with a function not yet certain. This CDR3 comprises 14 residues. J lost 7 bases, V lost 3 bases, and 4 bases had no gene match. The CDR3 coding sequence is TGTGCCAGCAGCTCGACAGGGGGTAGCGGGGAGCTGTTTTTT. Translating it yields CASSSTGGSGELFF.

The rearrangement joins TRBV7-2 to TRBJ1-6; 11 positions agree with TRBD1. In germline, CDR1 is SGHTA, CDR2 FQGNSA. CDR3 length equals 15 residues. The trim removed 5 bases at V and 9 bases at J, leaving 6 bases unmatched. The CDR3 coding sequence is TGTGCCAGCAGCCTAAGGACAGGGGGCGGTTCACCCCTCCACTTT. It is translated as CASSLRTGGGSPLHF.

This rearrangement joins TRBV4-2 to TRBJ2-7; D perhaps matches TRBD2 (5 bases). Germline V gene lookup returns CDR1 LGHNA and CDR2 YNFKEQ. The CDR3 runs 17 residues. Trimming took 4 bases from V and 2 from J, leaving 21 bases between them. CDR3 bases: TGTGCCAGCAGCCCCACCGGGGTCTTGCGGGCCCCCTACGAGCAGTACTTC. Encoded protein: CASSPTGVLRAPYEQYF.

The chain employs TRBV28 and TRBJ2-5; 9 bases fit TRBD1. This CDR3 comprises 16 residues. Germline CDR1 MDHEN, CDR2 SYDVKM. V trimming: 3 bases; J trimming: 5 bases; junction bases outside the gene matches: 10. The CDR3 DNA reads TGTGCCAGCAGTTTGCGTCCGGGACAGGGTATGGAGACCCAGTACTTC. It translates to CASSLRPGQGMETQYF.

The chain links TRBV28 to TRBJ1-1; D ambiguous. CDR1 and CDR2 from the germline V gene are MDHEN and SYDVKM. The germline V and J ends were trimmed by 6 bases and 7 bases, with 9 bases remaining between them. This CDR3 has 11 residues. The CDR3 DNA is TGTGCCAGCAGCCGATACAGTGAAGCTTTCTTT. It encodes CASSRYSEAFF.

The chain couples TRBV7-8 to TRBJ1-1, with D possibly being TRBD1 (6 bases). V was pared by 3 bases and J by 6 bases, with 17 bases between. Germline V gene sequence: CDR1 SGHVS, CDR2 FQNEAQ. The CDR3 runs to 15 residues. CDR3 region: CASSLGGAPGAEAFF. As DNA, the CDR3 is TGTGCCAGCAGCTTGGGGGGGGCCCCGGGTGCTGAAGCTTTCTTT. The entire variable domain, with the rest obtained from reference TRBV7-8 and TRBJ1-1, is as follows: GAGVSQSPRYKVAKRGQDVALRCDPISGHVSLFWYQQALGQGPEFLTYFQNEAQLDKSGLPSDRFFAERPEGSVSTLKIQRTQQEDSAVYLCASSLGGAPGAEAFFGQGTRLTVV.

The chain joins TRBV1 to TRBJ1-2; the table names TRBD1, a call not compared with the DNA. TRBV1 is listed as a pseudogene. The length of the CDR3 is 14 residues. The CDR3 is CTSSQKGPAPGYPF. CDR3 in DNA: TGCACCAGCAGCCAAAAGGGGCCAGCCCCCGGCTACCCCTTC.

The chain has TRBV5-1 and TRBJ2-2; 8 positions match TRBD2. CDR3 size: 17 residues. The germline CDR1 and CDR2 sequences are SGHRS and YFSETQ. V lost 3 bases and J lost 2; bases outside the gene matches: 9. Here the CDR3 DNA reads TGCGCCAGCAGCTCCCTTGGCGGGGGGCTTAACACCGGGGAGCTGTTTTTT. Amino acid sequence: CASSSLGGGLNTGELFF. The entire variable domain, with the rest obtained from reference TRBV5-1 and TRBJ2-2, is as follows: KAGVTQTPRYLIKTRGQQVTLSCSPISGHRSVSWYQQTPGQGLQFLFEYFSETQRNKGNFPGRFSGRQFSNSRSEMNVSTLELGDSALYLCASSSLGGGLNTGELFFGEGSRLTVL.

V gene TRBV7-3 combines with J gene TRBJ1-1, with D uncertain. CDR3 length: 13 residues. The germline CDR1 and CDR2 sequences are SGHTA and FQGTGA. V was cut by 4 bases and J by 4 bases, with 10 bases left in between. CDR3 sequence reads: CASSSQPSTEAFF. The CDR3 bases are TGTGCCAGCAGCTCACAACCTTCCACTGAAGCTTTCTTT.

This chain connects TRBV28 to TRBJ2-7, with D possibly matching TRBD2 (6 bases). The CDR3 covers 13 residues. V lost 3 bases and J 4 bases, leaving 10 bases between the germline ends. Germline V gene data show CDR1 as MDHEN and CDR2 as SYDVKM. In DNA form, the CDR3 reads TGTGCCAGCAGTTTCCCTGGGGGGTACGAGCAGTACTTC. Translation gives CASSFPGGYEQYF.

V usage is TRBV10-3 and J usage is TRBJ2-7, with 7 positions matching TRBD2. The CDR3 consists of 17 residues. With V trimmed by 0 bases and J by 3 bases, 11 bases remained unmatched. The V gene's germline CDR1 is ENHRY and CDR2 SYGVKD. DNA for the CDR3: TGTGCCATCAGTGAGTCGAGTCGGGCTAGCGGTGGCTACGAGCAGTACTTC. Protein product: CAISESSRASGGYEQYF.

In this sample, this clone turned up once. The chain joins TRBV9 to TRBJ1-2; TRBD1 agrees at 9 bases. The CDR3 consists of 16 residues. Germline trimming cut 3 bases from V and 4 bases from J; bases unmatched to any gene: 10. CDR1 and CDR2 (germline): SGDLS, YYNGEE. CDR3 nucleotides: TGTGCCAGCAGCGCGAGCAGGGGACAGGGTCGCTATGGCTACACCTTC. Translation gives CASSASRGQGRYGYTF.

This clone has only one observation. The chain has TRBV5-1 and TRBJ2-1, with a possible D match to TRBD1 (7 bases). The V end lost 4 bases, the J end lost 5 bases, and 19 bases lay between the germline ends. The CDR3 runs 16 residues. The germline V gene encodes CDR1 SGHRS and CDR2 YFSETQ. The CDR3 reads CASSPGGLQSHNEQFF. DNA of the CDR3: TGCGCCAGCAGCCCAGGGGGGCTGCAATCCCACAATGAGCAGTTCTTC.

The chain is built from TRBV4-1 and TRBJ1-5; TRBD1 matches at 9 bases. Unmatched junction bases numbered 10, after V lost 0 bases and J lost 10 bases. The CDR3 totals 16 residues. Per the germline V gene, CDR1 is MGHRA and CDR2 is YSYEKL. CDR3 amino acids: CASSQEGTGTGSPQHF. CDR3 nucleotides: TGCGCCAGCAGCCAAGAGGGTACCGGGACAGGGAGTCCCCAGCATTTT.

The rearrangement uses TRBV7-2 and TRBJ1-1; TRBD1 might be the D (6 bases). Germline CDR1 and CDR2: SGHTA and FQGNSA. V lost 2 bases, J lost 4 bases, and 11 bases lay in between. The CDR3 extends over 14 amino acids. The CDR3 nucleotides read TGTGCCAGCAGCTTAAACAGGGTGGGCACTGAAGCTTTCTTT. It is translated as CASSLNRVGTEAFF.

V gene TRBV7-2 combines with J gene TRBJ2-7, with 7 bases matching TRBD1. Germline V gene data show CDR1 as SGHTA and CDR2 as FQGNSA. The CDR3 length is 15 residues. The V gene end was trimmed by 5 bases and the J gene end by 1 base; junction bases not matched to a gene: 8. DNA of the CDR3: TGTGCCAGCAGCACCGGACAGGTTATGTCCTACGAGCAGTACTTC. Its protein is CASSTGQVMSYEQYF.